A selection of T cell receptor beta chains follows, all from one sample in a study of T cell responses to AZD1222 COVID-19 vaccine. Data came from immunoSEQ multiplex PCR; TCRdb stores just in-frame clones and leaves some out. The sample has 75,000 to 90,000 clones, around 85% seen once. The material was peripheral blood, obtained 28 days after the second AZD1222 dose. The receptors were gathered from an adult who received the AZD1222 COVID-19 vaccine. Both conserved end residues are part of each CDR3. The order of the fields is J gene, D gene, clone size, V gene, CDR3 DNA, CDR3 protein. The D gene is left open where the match is weak. Clone size, where shown, is once, few, many, or a class for clones that have expanded.

>TRBJ2-3|TRBD1|.|TRBV11-2
TGTGCCAGCAGTGCTCGGGACAGGGAGCTGACGCAGTATTTT
CASSARDRELTQYF
>TRBJ1-6|.|.|TRBV30
TGTGCCTGGAGTGCCGGTTCACCCCTCCACTTT
CAWSAGSPLHF
>TRBJ1-3|.|.|TRBV30
TGTGCCTGGAGTTATAATGGAAACACCATATATTTT
CAWSYNGNTIYF
>TRBJ1-1|.|.|TRBV4-2
TGTGCCAGCAGCCAGGACACGGCAGAAGCTTTCTTT
CASSQDTAEAFF
>TRBJ1-5|.|.|TRBV7-2
TGTGCCAGCAGCTTCTCAGGGGATCAGCCCCAGCATTTT
CASSFSGDQPQHF
>TRBJ2-6|.|.|TRBV5-1
TGCGCCAGCAGCTTGGGGGCTACCGGGGCCAACGTCCTGACTTTC
CASSLGATGANVLTF
>TRBJ2-1|.|.|TRBV9
TGTGCCAGCAGCGTAGGGGCGCGCTCCTACAATGAGCAGTTCTTC
CASSVGARSYNEQFF
>TRBJ1-1|.|.|TRBV6-1
TGTGCCAGCAGTGAGCATAACACTGAAGCTTTCTTT
CASSEHNTEAFF
>TRBJ1-5|.|.|TRBV24-1
TGTGCCACCCAAGGCGACACCGGAAAGCCCCAGCATTTT
CATQGDTGKPQHF
>TRBJ1-5|.|.|TRBV24-1
TGTGCCACCAGTGATTCGCGGGGCTATAGCAATCAGCCCCAGCATTTT
CATSDSRGYSNQPQHF
>TRBJ1-1|.|.|TRBV25-1
TGTGCCAGCAGTGCGGCCCCCGGTGAAGCTTTCTTT
CASSAAPGEAFF
>TRBJ1-2|.|.|TRBV11-3
TGTGCCAGCAGCTCGACAGCCAACTATGGCTACACCTTC
CASSSTANYGYTF
>TRBJ2-1|TRBD2|.|TRBV27
TGTGCCAGCAGTTTAGTACTAGCGGTGATGAATGAGCAGTTCTTC
CASSLVLAVMNEQFF
>TRBJ2-7|TRBD1|.|TRBV4-3
TGCGCCAGCAGCCAGGACAGGGGGCTATACGAGCAGTACTTC
CASSQDRGLYEQYF
>TRBJ2-1|.|.|TRBV30
TGTGCCTGGAGTGAATGGGGGGGCACGACATCCTACAATGAGCAGTTCTTC
CAWSEWGGTTSYNEQFF
>TRBJ1-2|.|.|TRBV28
TGTGCCAGCAGTCAGACAACACGGGGCTACACCTTC
CASSQTTRGYTF
>TRBJ2-1|.|large|TRBV5-6
TGTGCCAGCAGCTTCACAGGGCATGAGCAGTTCTTC
CASSFTGHEQFF
>TRBJ2-2|.|.|TRBV2
TGTGCCAGCAGAGCGCCCGGGGGGCTATACACCGGGGAGCTGTTTTTT
CASRAPGGLYTGELFF
>TRBJ2-2|TRBD2|.|TRBV28
TGTGCCGCCTCCGGGGGGGGGCAAGCAACCGGGGAGCTGTTTTTT
CAASGGGQATGELFF
>TRBJ1-1|.|.|TRBV11-2
TGTGCCAGCAGCCCGCGACAGGCGTTGAACACTGAAGCTTTCTTT
CASSPRQALNTEAFF
>TRBJ2-6|.|.|TRBV5-1
TGCGCCAGCCGACGGAATTCTGGGGCCAACGTCCTGACTTTC
CASRRNSGANVLTF
>TRBJ1-1|TRBD1|few|TRBV9
TGTGCCAGCAGCGCTGGGACAGGCGTGAACACTGAAGCTTTCTTT
CASSAGTGVNTEAFF
>TRBJ2-1|TRBD2|.|TRBV3-1/TRBV3-2
TGTGCCAGCAGCCAAACCGGGACTAGCGGGAGATATGAGCAGTTCTTC
CASSQTGTSGRYEQFF
>TRBJ2-1|.|few|TRBV7-2
TGTGCCAGCAGCTTATCCGGGACACCGGAATACAATGAGCAGTTCTTC
CASSLSGTPEYNEQFF
>TRBJ2-5|TRBD2|.|TRBV18
TGTGCCAGCTCACCTGGACTAGCGGGGCCCCAAGAGACCCAGTACTTC
CASSPGLAGPQETQYF
>TRBJ1-1|.|.|TRBV5-1
TGCGCCAGCAGACTGGACGCAGGTTTAAACACTGAAGCTTTCTTT
CASRLDAGLNTEAFF
>TRBJ2-7|TRBD2|.|TRBV11-3
TGTGCCAGCAGCTTGGGGACTAGCGGGACGAAGTACGAGCAGTACTTC
CASSLGTSGTKYEQYF
>TRBJ1-3|.|.|TRBV3-1/TRBV3-2
TGTGCCAGCAGCCAAGGAAGTGGCAGGGGCTTGGGAAACACCATATATTTT
CASSQGSGRGLGNTIYF
>TRBJ1-6|.|.|TRBV15
TGTGCCACCAGCAGAGATCAGGGACCACCCCTCCACTTT
CATSRDQGPPLHF
>TRBJ2-7|TRBD2|once|TRBV25-1
TGTGCCAGCAGTGAGAGCGCTAGCGGGAGATCCGAGCAGTACTTC
CASSESASGRSEQYF
>TRBJ2-2|.|.|TRBV28
TGTGCCAGCAGTTTATTAACAGGGACGAACACCGGGGAGCTGTTTTTT
CASSLLTGTNTGELFF
>TRBJ2-3|TRBD2|.|TRBV7-7
TGTGCTAGCAGCCGATGGACTAGCGGGACCCCAGATACGCAGTATTTT
CASSRWTSGTPDTQYF
>TRBJ2-3|TRBD1|once|TRBV9
TGTGCCAGCAGCGTCTTGGGACAGGCTTTTACAGATACGCAGTATTTT
CASSVLGQAFTDTQYF
>TRBJ1-1|.|.|TRBV24-1
TGTGCCACCAGTGAGTCGGACCTAACCGAAGCTTTCTTT
CATSESDLTEAFF
>TRBJ1-1|.|.|TRBV6-5
TGTGCCAGCAGTTATGGCGGGGGGGGTACTGAAGCTTTCTTT
CASSYGGGGTEAFF
>TRBJ1-1|.|.|TRBV11-3
TGTGCCAGCAGCCTAAACCCCTTCGTCGGACAAGGCCAGGCGGCTTTCTTT
CASSLNPFVGQGQAAFF
>TRBJ1-2|TRBD1|.|TRBV11-3
TGTGCCAGCAGCGCGCAACAGGGGACCAGGGGGAGCTACACCTTC
CASSAQQGTRGSYTF
>TRBJ1-5|.|once|TRBV7-2
TGTGCCAGCAGCTTAGGGGATCAGCCCCAGCATTTT
CASSLGDQPQHF
>TRBJ1-1|TRBD1|.|TRBV6-5
TGTGCCAGCAGTTATCGGACAGGGAACACTGAAGCTTTCTTT
CASSYRTGNTEAFF
>TRBJ1-2|.|.|TRBV19
TGTGCCACCCGGTACGGGGCTGGCTACACCTTC
CATRYGAGYTF
>TRBJ1-2|.|.|TRBV5-1
TGCGCCAGCAGCTTGGTGACGAGGAGCTATGGCTACACCTTC
CASSLVTRSYGYTF
>TRBJ1-1|TRBD1|.|TRBV6-5
TGTGCCAGCAGTACAGGACAGGGGACTGAAGCTTTCTTT
CASSTGQGTEAFF
>TRBJ2-1|.|.|TRBV5-1
TGCGCCAGCAGCAGCGATTATAGGGATGAGCAGTTCTTC
CASSSDYRDEQFF
>TRBJ2-1|.|.|TRBV5-6
TGTGCCAGCAGCGGGGCCACGGGGGTTAATGAGCAGTTCTTC
CASSGATGVNEQFF
>TRBJ1-3|TRBD1|few|TRBV5-4
TGTGCCAGCAGCTCGACAGGGTCGAGCTCTGGAAACACCATATATTTT
CASSSTGSSSGNTIYF
>TRBJ1-5|.|.|TRBV3-1/TRBV3-2
TGTGCCAGCAGCCAAGCTGGAGGAAGGGGCAATCAGCCCCAGCATTTT
CASSQAGGRGNQPQHF
>TRBJ1-1|.|.|TRBV7-2
TGTGCCAGCAGCTCCATGGGGGCTGGCACTGAAGCTTTCTTT
CASSSMGAGTEAFF
>TRBJ1-1|TRBD1|.|TRBV6-2/TRBV6-3
TGTGCCAGCAGTTACGTAATAGGGGGCGCGGACACTGAAGCTTTCTTT
CASSYVIGGADTEAFF
>TRBJ2-3|.|.|TRBV18
TGTGCCAGCTCACCATTTCGGGCAGGGGCCTCCGGAGATACGCAGTATTTT
CASSPFRAGASGDTQYF
>TRBJ1-2|TRBD1|.|TRBV11-2
TGTGCCAGCAGCCCCTCGGGGACAGGGGGCGCGAGCTATGGCTACACCTTC
CASSPSGTGGASYGYTF
>TRBJ1-6|.|.|TRBV2
TGTGCCAGCAGTGGAGGGGACACCAATAATTCACCCCTCCACTTT
CASSGGDTNNSPLHF
>TRBJ2-3|TRBD2|.|TRBV19
TGTGCCAGTAGACCGGGACTAGTCTCAGATACGCAGTATTTT
CASRPGLVSDTQYF
>TRBJ1-1|.|few|TRBV11-3
TGTGCCAGCAGCTTAGGCGGGGTAACACAAGCGGAAGCTTTCTTT
CASSLGGVTQAEAFF
>TRBJ1-4|.|.|TRBV19
TGTGCCAGTAGTTTCGCCCGCGGGGAAAAACTGTTTTTT
CASSFARGEKLFF
>TRBJ1-2|.|.|TRBV24-1
TGTGCCACCAGTGAACCTACCGGGAACTATGGCTACACCTTC
CATSEPTGNYGYTF
>TRBJ2-5|.|.|TRBV7-9
TGTGCGAGCAGAGACACGAGGGAGACCCAGTACTTC
CASRDTRETQYF
>TRBJ1-2|.|once|TRBV18
TGTGCCAGCTCACCAACTGTTACAGGGAACAGTGGCTACACCTTC
CASSPTVTGNSGYTF